The 21 T cell receptor beta chains given below trace back to one sample, sequenced in a study of T-cell memory formation after mild COVID-19 (dated by TCRdb to about 2021). The library was made by 5' RACE. Sequencing was performed on an Illumina NovaSeq 6000. Through fastp at Q25 and MiXCR, TCRdb rebuilt clones from the public reads, retaining in-frame beta chains. Each record represents a unique CDR3 protein, reported with the most common genes and DNA among its rows. The sample data list 100,000 to 150,000 distinct CDR3 sequences, and 15% to 20% of these were observed just once. The top ten clones comprise 4.5% to 6.5% of the sample. Sequencing was performed on PBMCs or a T cell subset sorted from them (not recorded which). These receptors came from a man younger than 30 who had mild COVID-19 (a few samples of this study predate the infection). The sample titles of this study are shuffled in the database, so cell type and time point are left out; the donor was told from shared clones.

A word on this clonotype: This may arise from a read error, as a much more abundant clone is one base away. The genes are TRBV6-2 or TRBV6-3 and TRBJ2-1, with a tentative D call TRBD1 (7 bases). Germline V gene lookup returns CDR1 MNHEY and CDR2 SVGEGT. This CDR3 is 15 amino acids long. Trimming stripped 6 bases from V and 4 bases from J, with 16 bases between. The CDR3 DNA is TGTGCCAGCAGCCATGCGGGACAGACTTACAATGAGCAGTTCTTC. It yields the protein CASSHAGQTYNEQFF.

On this clonotype: This sequence may be a read error, since a much larger clone differs from it by one base. The genes are TRBV5-1 and TRBJ2-3, with TRBD2 matching over 12 bases. CDR1 is SGHRS and CDR2 is YFSETQ in the germline V gene. The CDR3 runs 16 residues. Trimming at V came to 4 bases and at J to 0 bases, leaving 3 bases not matched to a gene. The CDR3 region is CASSRGTSGSTDTQYF. CDR3 nucleotides: TGCGCCAGCAGCCGGGGGACTAGCGGGAGCACAGATACGCAGTATTTT.

V usage is TRBV12-3 or TRBV12-4 and J usage is TRBJ2-7; D may be TRBD1 (6 bases). The length of the CDR3 is 13 residues. V was trimmed by 5 bases and J by 3 bases, leaving 11 bases between them. CDR3 region: CASSPGTFYEQYF. In DNA, the CDR3 is TGTGCCAGCAGTCCCGGGACATTCTACGAGCAGTACTTC.

This clonotype was found a few times. The V call is TRBV12-3 or TRBV12-4, the J call TRBJ2-3; no firm D call. V lost 1 base to trimming and J lost 2 bases, with 13 bases between them. The CDR3 contains 16 residues. The CDR3 is CASSLGTLIPTDTQYF. CDR3 sequence (DNA): TGTGCCAGCAGTTTAGGTACCCTCATCCCCACAGATACGCAGTATTTT.

The V gene is TRBV29-1, the J gene TRBJ2-1, with TRBD1 identical over 7 bases. The CDR3 totals 13 residues. The trim removed 7 bases at V and 6 bases at J, leaving 9 bases unmatched. CDR1 and CDR2 (germline): SQVTM, ANQGSEA. DNA of the CDR3: TGCAGCGGGCGCCGGGACAGCATCAATGAGCAGTTCTTC. It yields the protein CSGRRDSINEQFF.

The CDR3 loop is CASSARVIENEQFF. The CDR3 coding sequence is TGTGCCAGCAGCGCCCGGGTCATAGAGAATGAGCAGTTCTTC. The V and J genes are TRBV7-9 and TRBJ2-1; no clear D gene. There are 14 residues in the CDR3. Trimming shortened V by 5 bases and J by 7 bases, and 15 bases separated the two germline ends. CDR1 is SEHNR and CDR2 is FQNEAQ in the germline V gene (reference sequence).

This clonotype has just a few counts. This rearrangement joins TRBV20-1 to TRBJ2-3, with 8 positions matching TRBD2. CDR3 length: 15 residues. With 0 bases clipped from V and 4 bases from J, the junction kept 6 bases outside the gene matches. Germline lookup yields CDR1 DFQATT and CDR2 SNEGSKA (reference sequence). The CDR3: CSARDRRGGPDTQYF. DNA of the CDR3: TGCAGTGCTAGAGACAGACGGGGGGGCCCAGATACGCAGTATTTT.

The rearrangement joins TRBV7-3 to TRBJ2-3; D unresolved. CDR1 is SGHTA, CDR2 FQGTGA, per germline. Trimming removed 5 bases at V and 2 bases at J, with 17 bases between. This CDR3 region has 16 residues. In nucleotides, the CDR3 is TGTGCCAGCAGCCGCAACGGCCCCCTAGTCACAGATACGCAGTATTTT. It specifies CASSRNGPLVTDTQYF.

In its sample, this clonotype was seen a few times. V usage is TRBV12-3 or TRBV12-4 and J usage is TRBJ2-5; tentative D call: TRBD2 (6 bases). Trimming shortened V by 5 bases and J by 3 bases, and 13 bases separated the two germline ends. The CDR3 spans 14 residues. The CDR3 protein is CASSPSWTKETQYF. The CDR3, as DNA: TGTGCCAGCAGTCCCAGCTGGACTAAAGAGACCCAGTACTTC.

J is TRBJ2-7 and V is TRBV5-1; TRBD2 matches at 7 bases. In germline, CDR1 is SGHRS, CDR2 YFSETQ. After removal of 4 bases from V and 0 bases from J, the junction contained 10 bases not matched to a gene. The CDR3 contains 16 residues. The CDR3, as DNA: TGCGCCAGCAGCACTGGGGCCAGCGGGGCCTCCTACGAGCAGTACGTC. Its protein product is CASSTGASGASYEQYV.

This clonotype was seen only a few times. The DNA for the CDR3 is TGCGCCAGCAGCCCGAGCACTAGGAATGAGCAGTTCTTC. This encodes CASSPSTRNEQFF. This chain connects TRBV5-1 to TRBJ2-1; D is possibly TRBD2 (5 bases). Germline CDR1 reads SGHRS; CDR2 reads YFSETQ. Trimming pared 4 bases from V and 7 bases from J, leaving 12 bases between. This CDR3 region has 13 residues.

This clonotype was detected only a few times. This sequence joins TRBV2 and TRBJ2-7; tentative D call: TRBD2 (5 bases). This CDR3 is built from 13 residues. The germline V gene has CDR1 SNHLY and CDR2 FYNNEI. V lost 2 bases, J lost 4 bases, and 9 bases lay in between. In nucleotides, the CDR3 is TGTGCCAGCAGTGAATATGGGAGTTACGAGCAGTACGTC. This codes for CASSEYGSYEQYV.

The chain couples TRBV4-3 to TRBJ2-3; D possibly corresponds to TRBD2 (5 bases). Germline CDR1 and CDR2: LGHNA and YSLEER. The V gene lost 5 bases and the J gene lost 0 bases, with 12 bases spanning the gap. This CDR3 is built from 15 residues. CDR3 region: CASSSERTSTDTQYF. As DNA, the CDR3 is TGCGCCAGCAGCTCCGAGAGGACTAGCACAGATACGCAGTATTTT.

At least ten counts were recorded for this clonotype. V is TRBV7-2 and J is TRBJ2-2; 8 bases agree with TRBD1. CDR1 is SGHTA, CDR2 FQGNSA, per germline. The CDR3 consists of 15 residues. With V trimmed by 5 bases and J by 7 bases, 9 bases remained unmatched. The CDR3 here is CASSRPRTGFGELFF. The CDR3 nucleotides are TGTGCCAGCAGCCGCCCCCGGACAGGGTTCGGGGAGCTGTTTTTT.

The CDR3 region has the DNA TGTGCCAGCAGTTCCATACAGGGGGCGGGCGAGCAGTACGTC. It is translated as CASSSIQGAGEQYV. V usage is TRBV28 and J usage is TRBJ2-7; 9 bases align to TRBD1. The CDR3 loop spans 14 amino acids. The V segment lost 4 bases and the J segment 6 bases; nucleotides outside the gene matches: 7. The germline V gene encodes CDR1 MDHEN and CDR2 SYDVKM.

The gene calls are TRBV7-9 and TRBJ1-1; no definite D call. Trimming took 0 bases from V and 7 from J, leaving 9 bases between them. The CDR3 length is 13 residues. The germline gives CDR1 SEHNR, CDR2 FQNEAQ (reference sequence). CDR3: CASSLATALEAFF. CDR3 bases: TGTGCCAGCAGCTTAGCGACCGCTCTTGAAGCTTTCTTT.

This clonotype has just a few counts. This chain uses TRBV5-1 with TRBJ2-1; 7 bases match TRBD1. The CDR3 spans 15 residues. The junction had 5 bases not matched to a gene; V was cut back by 0 bases and J by 5 bases. The germline gives CDR1 SGHRS, CDR2 YFSETQ. Here the CDR3 DNA reads TGCGCCAGCAGCTTGGAGGGGACAGAACACAATGAGCAGTTCTTC. Translating it yields CASSLEGTEHNEQFF.

This clonotype was counted only a few times. The chain has TRBV11-2 and TRBJ1-6; TRBD1 might be the D (5 bases). The CDR3 is made up of 15 amino acids. CDR1 and CDR2 from the germline V gene are SGHAT and FQNNGV. With 5 bases removed from V and 13 bases from J, the gap between germline ends came to 21 bases. This CDR3 reads CASSPQGVGEVPLHF. The DNA for the CDR3 is TGTGCCAGCAGCCCCCAGGGTGTTGGGGAAGTCCCCCTCCACTTT.

The chain has TRBV20-1 and TRBJ2-7; 9 bases align to TRBD2. Germline V lookup: CDR1 DFQATT, CDR2 SNEGSKA (reference sequence). The trim removed 1 base at V and 0 bases at J, leaving 10 bases unmatched. This CDR3 is built from 17 residues. CDR3 sequence reads: CSARVLAGAFNSYEQYF. CDR3 bases: TGCAGTGCTAGAGTATTAGCGGGGGCCTTCAACTCCTACGAGCAGTACTTC.

The chain couples TRBV19 to TRBJ1-5, with D possibly matching TRBD1 (5 bases). The CDR3 is made up of 13 amino acids. Per germline, CDR1 LNHDA and CDR2 SQIVND (reference sequence). V was clipped by 6 bases and J by 4 bases, with 10 bases between them. The DNA of the CDR3 is TGTGCCAGTAGCGACAGCCTAAATCAGCCCCAGCATTTT. This sequence encodes CASSDSLNQPQHF. The full variable domain, rest sourced from reference TRBV19 and TRBJ1-5, is DGGITQSPKYLFRKEGQNVTLSCEQNLNHDAMYWYRQDPGQGLRLIYYSQIVNDFQKGDIAEGYSVSREKKESFPLTVTSAQKNPTAFYLCASSDSLNQPQHFGDGTRLSIL.

Only a few counts were recorded for this clonotype. This chain connects TRBV6-2 or TRBV6-3 to TRBJ1-1; the D gene is possibly TRBD1 (5 bases). V gave up 1 base and J gave up 5 bases, with 14 bases separating them. CDR1 and CDR2 from the germline V gene are MNHEY and SVGEGT. CDR3 length: 15 amino acids. The CDR3 region is CASSYYGAGNTEAFF. In nucleotides, the CDR3 is TGTGCCAGCAGTTACTACGGGGCGGGAAATACTGAAGCTTTCTTT.